This T cell receptor (beta chain) appears in the sequencing data of a study of beta chain features in type 1 diabetes. As every portion of the isolated RNA was reverse transcribed, the sequencing read expressed TCRB transcripts. Using immunoSEQ multiplex PCR, the repertoire was profiled, and TCRdb retains in-frame clones only, with some absent. The sample carries hundreds of thousands of clones, 13% recorded once. The CDR3 has 16 residues. V lost 5 bases to trimming and J lost 4 bases, with 20 bases between them. Germline lookup yields CDR1 SGHVS and CDR2 FNYEAQ. The study's findings and limits: Sequencing of cDNA might inflate the share of cells that strongly express TCR. For Type 1 diabetes patients, all four CD4+ subsets carried TCRB CDR3s that were moderately but significantly shorter. Shorter templates might be favored by PCR, and equally so in patients and in controls. Compared to healthy donors, patients appeared to have naive, central memory and Treg TCRB repertoires that were more alike.

This clone came up a few times. The antigen is unknown. This rearrangement joins TRBV7-6 to TRBJ2-5; D is ambiguous. The sequenced sample consisted of naive CD4+ T cells from blood. The sequence derives from a man aged 18 to 30 with type 1 diabetes. The CDR3 protein is CASSTRFVTWGETQYF. The CDR3 coding sequence is TGTGCCAGCAGCACCCGGTTTGTGACTTGGGGAGAGACCCAGTACTTC.